These 27 T cell receptor beta chains originate from one sample sequenced in a study of cytomegalovirus exposure and HLA in healthy donors. Use of 60 Vbeta and 13 Jbeta primers characterized the PCR. Assay used: immunoSEQ multiplex PCR; TCRdb lists only in-frame clones, some missing. The sample carries about 190,000 clones, 75% to 80% recorded once. Sequences were obtained from PBMCs. Every receptor here comes from a young woman in good health and CMV-seropositive.

This chain links TRBV5-1 with TRBJ1-1, with D maybe TRBD1 (6 bases). V dropped 4 bases and J dropped 4 bases, with 17 bases sitting between them. The germline gives CDR1 SGHRS, CDR2 YFSETQ. The CDR3 contains 15 residues. The CDR3 region is CASSKGFGGFTEAFF. DNA of the CDR3: TGCGCCAGCAGCAAGGGTTTTGGGGGCTTCACTGAAGCTTTCTTT.

This chain joins TRBV4-3 and TRBJ1-3, with D unclear. The CDR3 consists of 14 residues. Germline V lookup: CDR1 LGHNA, CDR2 YSLEER. Trimming shortened V by 0 bases and J by 4 bases, and 7 bases separated the two germline ends. The DNA for the CDR3 is TGCGCCAGCAGCCAAGATATTGGCGGAAACACCATATATTTT. Amino acid sequence: CASSQDIGGNTIYF.

The J gene is TRBJ2-4, the V gene TRBV28; 7 bases are a match to TRBD1. In germline, CDR1 is MDHEN, CDR2 SYDVKM. The CDR3 is 16 amino acids. Trimming cost V 5 bases and J 4 bases; bases outside gene matches: 11. The CDR3 DNA reads TGTGCCAGCAGTCAGTACAGGGGCCACATAAAAAACATTCAGTACTTC. It is translated as CASSQYRGHIKNIQYF.

The table lists this clone with a few counts. The V call is TRBV7-2, the J call TRBJ2-7; weak D call: TRBD2 (6 bases). The V end was cut by 5 bases, the J end by 0 bases, with 11 bases between. The CDR3 spans 14 residues. The germline CDR1 and CDR2 sequences are SGHTA and FQGNSA. Here the CDR3 DNA reads TGTGCCAGCAGCCTTAGCGGCAGCTCCTACGAGCAGTACTTC. Protein: CASSLSGSSYEQYF.

This chain connects TRBV5-1 to TRBJ1-2; 9 positions agree with TRBD1. There are 14 residues in the CDR3. With V trimmed by 4 bases and J by 5 bases, 6 bases remained unmatched. Germline V CDR1 and CDR2: SGHRS, YFSETQ. The CDR3 nucleotides read TGCGCCAGCAGCCGATGGGACAGGGAGTATGGCTACACCTTC. Protein sequence: CASSRWDREYGYTF.

This clone appeared a single time. J is TRBJ2-7 and V is TRBV10-1, with 9 bases that match TRBD2. This CDR3 comprises 15 residues. CDR1 WNHNN and CDR2 SYGVQD come from the germline V gene (reference sequence). The junction had 9 bases not matched to a gene; V was cut back by 8 bases and J by 1 base. CDR3 region: CASPVCLAGSYEQYF. In DNA, the CDR3 is TGCGCCAGCCCCGTGTGCCTAGCGGGGTCCTACGAGCAGTACTTC.

The rearrangement links TRBV19 to TRBJ2-6, with 9 positions matching TRBD1. Unmatched junction bases numbered 1, after V lost 6 bases and J lost 1 base. Per germline, CDR1 LNHDA and CDR2 SQIVND (reference sequence). The CDR3 length is 15 residues. CDR3 bases: TGTGCCAGTAGGGGACAGGGTTCTGGGGCCAACGTCCTGACTTTC. This sequence encodes CASRGQGSGANVLTF.

This chain connects TRBV27 to TRBJ1-2; TRBD1 matches at 7 bases. Germline V CDR1 and CDR2: MNHEY, SMNVEV (reference sequence). J was trimmed by 5 bases and V by 5 bases; bases with no gene match: 11. This CDR3 contains 15 residues. In DNA, the CDR3 is TGTGCCAGCAGTCGACAGGGACTCTACGGATATGGCTACACCTTC. This encodes CASSRQGLYGYGYTF.

This clone was found a few times. V is TRBV7-9 and J is TRBJ1-1, with 9 nucleotides matching TRBD1. The CDR3 totals 14 residues. V trimming: 7 bases; J trimming: 3 bases; junction bases outside the gene matches: 6. CDR1 and CDR2 from the germline V gene are SEHNR and FQNEAQ (reference sequence). The CDR3 region has the DNA TGTGCCAGCAAACAGGGGGCAGGGGACACTGAAGCTTTCTTT. Translated, it gives CASKQGAGDTEAFF. The full variable domain, rest sourced from reference TRBV7-9 and TRBJ1-1, is DTGVSQNPRHKITKRGQNVTFRCDPISEHNRLYWYRQTLGQGPEFLTYFQNEAQLEKSRLLSDRFSAERPKGSFSTLEIQRTEQGDSAMYLCASKQGAGDTEAFFGQGTRLTVV.

The rearrangement joins TRBV18 to TRBJ2-1; no firm D call. This CDR3 is 14 amino acids long. V lost 0 bases and J 4 bases, leaving 7 bases between the germline ends. Germline V CDR1 and CDR2: KGHSH, LQKENI. The CDR3 loop is CASSPPRNYNEQFF. For the CDR3, the DNA is TGTGCCAGCTCACCACCGAGGAATTACAATGAGCAGTTCTTC.

As to this clone: This same CDR3 is encoded by further DNA sequences in the sample. The chain uses TRBV5-4 and TRBJ2-3; TRBD2 matches at 7 bases. The ends lost 0 bases at V and 0 bases at J; junction bases unmatched: 1. Germline V gives CDR1 SGHNT, CDR2 YYREEE (reference sequence). The length of the CDR3 is 15 residues. CDR3 residues: CASSLGGGSTDTQYF. DNA of the CDR3: TGTGCCAGCAGCTTGGGCGGGGGAAGCACAGATACGCAGTATTTT.

The chain carries TRBV7-9 and TRBJ1-2, with TRBD1 matching over 8 bases. The CDR3 contains 15 residues. CDR1 SEHNR and CDR2 FQNEAQ come from the germline V gene (reference sequence). Trimming cost V 3 bases and J 4 bases; bases outside gene matches: 7. CDR3 DNA: TGTGCCAGCAGCTTCCCAGGACAGGGCGGCTATGGCTACACCTTC. Residues: CASSFPGQGGYGYTF.

The V call is TRBV6-5, the J call TRBJ2-1; tentative D call: TRBD2 (6 bases). This CDR3 comprises 12 residues. V dropped 6 bases and J dropped 9 bases, with 12 bases sitting between them. Germline assignment: CDR1 MNHEY and CDR2 SVGAGI. As DNA, the CDR3 is TGTGCCAGCAGCCGGGGGTTGGGTGAGCAGTTCTTC. Translated, it gives CASSRGLGEQFF.

V and J are TRBV4-2 and TRBJ2-1, with a tentative D call TRBD1 (5 bases). The CDR3 covers 13 residues. CDR1 and CDR2 from the germline V gene are LGHNA and YNFKEQ. Between the trimmed V and J ends, which lost 0 bases and 11 bases, there was a span of 11 bases. CDR3 residues: CASSQDPRAKQFF. CDR3 nucleotides: TGTGCCAGCAGCCAAGACCCCAGGGCGAAGCAGTTCTTC.

This chain links TRBV10-2 with TRBJ2-7; D perhaps matches TRBD1 (6 bases). V was pared by 9 bases and J by 2 bases, with 17 bases between. CDR1 and CDR2 (germline): WSHSY, SAAADI. The CDR3 is 14 residues long. The DNA for the CDR3 is TGCGCCAGTCAGGACAGATTACTACCCTACGAGCAGTACTTC. As protein: CASQDRLLPYEQYF.

The rearrangement uses TRBV18 and TRBJ1-2; 7 nucleotides agree with TRBD1. CDR1 and CDR2 (germline): KGHSH, LQKENI. The CDR3 contains 13 residues. The V and J ends lost 4 bases and 4 bases, in that order; junction bases with no gene match: 3. In nucleotides, the CDR3 is TGTGCCAGCTCACTAGGACAGGCCTATGGCTACACCTTC. Encoded protein: CASSLGQAYGYTF. The whole variable domain, filled in from reference TRBV18 and TRBJ1-2, reads NAGVMQNPRHLVRRRGQEARLRCSPMKGHSHVYWYRQLPEEGLKFMVYLQKENIIDESGMPKERFSAEFPKEGPSILRIQQVVRGDSAAYFCASSLGQAYGYTFGSGTRLTVV.

The rearrangement links TRBV6-5 to TRBJ1-3; a weak D match, TRBD1 (6 bases). V was clipped by 0 bases and J by 4 bases, with 13 bases between them. The CDR3 loop spans 16 amino acids. Germline assignment: CDR1 MNHEY and CDR2 SVGAGI. CDR3 region: CASSYSYPGAGNTIYF. Here the CDR3 DNA reads TGTGCCAGCAGTTACTCGTATCCAGGGGCAGGAAACACCATATATTTT.

This chain connects TRBV6-1 to TRBJ1-6; D is possibly TRBD1 (5 bases). The length of the CDR3 is 15 residues. CDR1 is MNHNS and CDR2 is SASEGT in the germline V gene. V shed 6 bases and J shed 9 bases, with 18 bases lying between them. The CDR3 nucleotides read TGTGCCAGCAGGTGGTATAGGGGCATCTCTTCACCCCTCCACTTT. It is translated as CASRWYRGISSPLHF.

The chain couples TRBV4-3 to TRBJ2-7; D is unclear. Trimming took 0 bases from V and 3 from J, leaving 9 bases between them. From germline, CDR1 is LGHNA and CDR2 YSLEER. The CDR3 has 14 residues. The DNA for the CDR3 is TGCGCCAGCAGCCAAGAGAGTGAGGTCTACGAGCAGTACTTC. Amino acids: CASSQESEVYEQYF.

Only a few counts were recorded for this clone. This chain joins TRBV7-9 and TRBJ2-3; D is ambiguous. Trimming took off 11 bases at V and 0 bases at J, with 9 bases between the two ends. The CDR3 consists of 12 residues. The germline V gene has CDR1 SEHNR and CDR2 FQNEAQ (reference sequence). DNA of the CDR3: TGTGCCTTAGAGAGTAGCACAGATACGCAGTATTTT. It specifies CALESSTDTQYF.

This chain uses TRBV14 with TRBJ2-7; 9 bases line up with TRBD1. CDR3 length: 14 residues. The germline CDR1 and CDR2 sequences are SGHDN and FVKESK. V shed 2 bases, J shed 7 bases, and the junction held 6 bases outside the gene matches. CDR3 nucleotides: TGTGCCAGCAGCCAATTACAGGGGGCGGGGGAGCAGTACTTC. It translates to CASSQLQGAGEQYF.

CDR3 sequence reads: CSGRLNTEAFF. The CDR3 coding sequence is TGCAGTGGGCGGCTGAACACTGAAGCTTTCTTT. The chain couples TRBV20-1 to TRBJ1-1; the D is unclear. Trimming removed 7 bases at V and 0 bases at J, with 6 bases between. The CDR3 totals 11 residues. Germline-derived CDR1 and CDR2 are DFQATT and SNEGSKA (reference sequence).

This clone was picked up a small number of times. The CDR3, as DNA: TGTGCCAGCAGATGGGACAGGAAGACCTACGAGCAGTACTTC. This sequence encodes CASRWDRKTYEQYF. This chain joins TRBV6-5 and TRBJ2-7, with 8 nucleotides matching TRBD1. From germline, CDR1 is MNHEY and CDR2 SVGAGI. V gave up 6 bases and J gave up 2 bases; unmatched junction bases: 6. The CDR3 length is 14 residues.

This chain uses TRBV30 with TRBJ2-5, with 12 nucleotides matching TRBD1. CDR1 is GTSNPN, CDR2 SVGIG, per germline (reference sequence). The CDR3 is 15 amino acids. V lost 3 bases to trimming and J lost 4 bases; unmatched junction nucleotides: 6. The CDR3 is CAWRLKGQGAETQYF. The DNA of the CDR3 is TGTGCCTGGAGGCTGAAGGGACAGGGGGCAGAGACCCAGTACTTC.

The chain recombines TRBV4-2 with TRBJ2-1; TRBD2 matches at 9 bases. This CDR3 is built from 16 residues. Per germline, CDR1 LGHNA and CDR2 YNFKEQ. Losses at the gene ends were 1 base for V and 4 bases for J; bases not matched to a gene: 5. In DNA, the CDR3 is TGTGCCAGCAGCCAAGTGTCTAGCGGGACATACAATGAGCAGTTCTTC. Protein sequence: CASSQVSSGTYNEQFF.

The chain links TRBV11-3 to TRBJ2-1; weak D call: TRBD1 (8 bases). The CDR3 is 17 amino acids. V lost 3 bases and J 8 bases, leaving 23 bases between the germline ends. Germline CDR1 is SGHNT and CDR2 is YENEEA. In nucleotides, the CDR3 is TGTGCCAGCAGCTTCCGAGCAACAGGGGGAGGGCTTGATGAGCAGTTCTTC. This encodes CASSFRATGGGLDEQFF.

This clone was detected a few times. The chain uses TRBV27 and TRBJ1-1; 9 bases fit TRBD1. V shed 6 bases, J shed 4 bases, and the junction held 3 bases outside the gene matches. Germline V gene data show CDR1 as MNHEY and CDR2 as SMNVEV (reference sequence). The CDR3 is 13 amino acids. CDR3 DNA sequence: TGTGCCAGCAGACGACAGGGGGGCACTGAAGCTTTCTTT. This translates into CASRRQGGTEAFF.